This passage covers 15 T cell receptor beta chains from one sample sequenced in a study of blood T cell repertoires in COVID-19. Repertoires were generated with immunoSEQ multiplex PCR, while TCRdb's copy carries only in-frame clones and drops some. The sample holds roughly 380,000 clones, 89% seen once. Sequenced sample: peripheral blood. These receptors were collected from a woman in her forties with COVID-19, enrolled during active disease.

The CDR3 sequence is CASSERGRTFTNYGYTF. The CDR3 DNA reads TGTGCCAGCAGTGAGCGGGGACGGACCTTTACTAACTATGGCTACACCTTC. The V gene is TRBV6-1, the J gene TRBJ1-2; perhaps TRBD1 as D (5 bases). Germline V gene lookup returns CDR1 MNHNS and CDR2 SASEGT. CDR3 size: 17 residues. The germline V and J ends were trimmed by 3 bases and 0 bases, with 17 bases remaining between them.

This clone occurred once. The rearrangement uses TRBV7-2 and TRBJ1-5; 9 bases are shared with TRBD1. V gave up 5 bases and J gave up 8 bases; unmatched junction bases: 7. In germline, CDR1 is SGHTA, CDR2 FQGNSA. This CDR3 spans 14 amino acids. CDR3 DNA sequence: TGTGCCAGCAGCCCGAACAGGGGGCAGGAGCCCCAGCATTTT. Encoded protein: CASSPNRGQEPQHF.

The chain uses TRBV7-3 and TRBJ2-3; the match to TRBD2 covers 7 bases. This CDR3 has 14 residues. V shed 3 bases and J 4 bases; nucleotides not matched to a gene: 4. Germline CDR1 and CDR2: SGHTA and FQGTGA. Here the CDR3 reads CASSLAGDPDTQYF. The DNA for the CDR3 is TGTGCCAGCAGCTTGGCGGGGGACCCAGATACGCAGTATTTT.

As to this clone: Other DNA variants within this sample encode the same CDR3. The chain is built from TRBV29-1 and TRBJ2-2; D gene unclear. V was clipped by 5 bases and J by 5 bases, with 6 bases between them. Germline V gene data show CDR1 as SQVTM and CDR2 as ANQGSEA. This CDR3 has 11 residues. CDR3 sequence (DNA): TGCAGCGTTCGAGAGACCGGGGAGCTGTTTTTT. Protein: CSVRETGELFF.

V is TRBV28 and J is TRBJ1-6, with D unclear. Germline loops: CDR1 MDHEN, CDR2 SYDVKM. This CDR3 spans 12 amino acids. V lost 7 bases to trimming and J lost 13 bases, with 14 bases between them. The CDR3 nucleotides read TGTGCCAGCAAGACCACGGGGTGGCCCCTCCACTTT. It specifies CASKTTGWPLHF.

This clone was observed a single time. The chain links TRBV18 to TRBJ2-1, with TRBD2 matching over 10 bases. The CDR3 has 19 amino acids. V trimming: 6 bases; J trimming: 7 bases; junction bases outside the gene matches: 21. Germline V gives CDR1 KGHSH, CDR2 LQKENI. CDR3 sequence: CASSRTASGGAEGQNEQFF. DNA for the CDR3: TGTGCCAGCTCCAGGACCGCCAGCGGGGGGGCTGAGGGACAAAATGAGCAGTTCTTC.

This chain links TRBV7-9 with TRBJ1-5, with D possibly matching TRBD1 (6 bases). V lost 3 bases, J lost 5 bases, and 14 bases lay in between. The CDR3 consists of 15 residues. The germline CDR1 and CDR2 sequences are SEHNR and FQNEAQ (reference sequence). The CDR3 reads CASSLTAEGDQPQHF. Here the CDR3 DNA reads TGTGCCAGCAGCTTGACAGCAGAGGGGGATCAGCCCCAGCATTTT.

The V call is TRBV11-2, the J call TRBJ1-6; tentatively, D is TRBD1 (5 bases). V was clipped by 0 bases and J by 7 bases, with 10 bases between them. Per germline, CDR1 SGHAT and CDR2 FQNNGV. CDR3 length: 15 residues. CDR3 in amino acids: CASSLEGQGNSPLHF. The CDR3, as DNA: TGTGCCAGCAGCTTAGAAGGACAAGGGAATTCACCCCTCCACTTT.

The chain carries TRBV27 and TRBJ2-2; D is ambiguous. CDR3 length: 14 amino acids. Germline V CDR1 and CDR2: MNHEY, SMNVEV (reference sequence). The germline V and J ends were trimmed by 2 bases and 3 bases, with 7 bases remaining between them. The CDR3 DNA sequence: TGTGCCAGCAGTTTAATTAGCTACACCGGGGAGCTGTTTTTT. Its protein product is CASSLISYTGELFF.

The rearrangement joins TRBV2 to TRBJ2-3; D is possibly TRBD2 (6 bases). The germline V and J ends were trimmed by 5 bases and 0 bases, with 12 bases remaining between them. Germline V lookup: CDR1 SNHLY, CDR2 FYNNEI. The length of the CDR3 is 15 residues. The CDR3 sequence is CASSLLASSTDTQYF. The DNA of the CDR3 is TGTGCCAGCAGTCTCCTAGCGTCTAGCACAGATACGCAGTATTTT. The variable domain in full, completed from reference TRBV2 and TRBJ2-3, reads EPEVTQTPSHQVTQMGQEVILRCVPISNHLYFYWYRQILGQKVEFLVSFYNNEISEKSEIFDDQFSVERPDGSNFTLKIRSTKLEDSAMYFCASSLLASSTDTQYFGPGTRLTVL.

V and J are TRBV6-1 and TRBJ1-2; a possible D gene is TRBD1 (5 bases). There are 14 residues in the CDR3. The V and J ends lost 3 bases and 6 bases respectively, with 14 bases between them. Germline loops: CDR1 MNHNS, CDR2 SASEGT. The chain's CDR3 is CASSDHGGEDGYTF. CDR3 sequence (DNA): TGTGCCAGCAGTGATCATGGGGGGGAGGATGGCTACACCTTC.

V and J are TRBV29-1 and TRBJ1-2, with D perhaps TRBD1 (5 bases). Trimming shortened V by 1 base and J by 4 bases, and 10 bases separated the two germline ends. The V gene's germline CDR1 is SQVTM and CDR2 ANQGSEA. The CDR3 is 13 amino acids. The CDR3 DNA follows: TGCAGCGTTGAAGGTCTGCAGGGCTATGGCTACACCTTC. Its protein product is CSVEGLQGYGYTF.

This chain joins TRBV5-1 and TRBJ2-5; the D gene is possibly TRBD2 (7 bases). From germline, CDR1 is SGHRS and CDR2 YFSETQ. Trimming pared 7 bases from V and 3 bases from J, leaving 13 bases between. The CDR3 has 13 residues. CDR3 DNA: TGCGCCAGCGCCCGAGGGGGGGAAGAGACCCAGTACTTC. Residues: CASARGGEETQYF. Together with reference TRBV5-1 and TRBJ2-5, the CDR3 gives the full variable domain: KAGVTQTPRYLIKTRGQQVTLSCSPISGHRSVSWYQQTPGQGLQFLFEYFSETQRNKGNFPGRFSGRQFSNSRSEMNVSTLELGDSALYLCASARGGEETQYFGPGTRLLVL.

This CDR3 is CASSSAGDSYEQYF. The CDR3 coding sequence is TGCGCCAGCAGCTCAGCGGGGGACTCCTACGAGCAGTACTTC. The chain employs TRBV5-1 and TRBJ2-7; 8 nucleotides align to TRBD2. Germline V gene data show CDR1 as SGHRS and CDR2 as YFSETQ. Losses at the gene ends were 3 bases for V and 0 bases for J; bases not matched to a gene: 2. The CDR3 runs to 14 residues.

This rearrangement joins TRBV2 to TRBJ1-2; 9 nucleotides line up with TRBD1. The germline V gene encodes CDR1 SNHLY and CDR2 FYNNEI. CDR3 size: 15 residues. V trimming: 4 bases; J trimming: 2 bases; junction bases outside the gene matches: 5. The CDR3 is CASSGGGTGNYGYTF. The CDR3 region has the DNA TGTGCCAGCAGTGGGGGGGGGACAGGGAACTATGGCTACACCTTC.